The 15 T cell receptor beta chains listed next were all sequenced from one sample in a study of control samples from healthy donors and cancer patients. Assay: immunoSEQ multiplex PCR; the TCRdb copy retains only in-frame clones and omits some. Of 100,000 to 150,000 clones in the sample, roughly 90% were seen once. Sequencing used blood. These receptors were collected from a man younger than 35 in good health.

The chain is built from TRBV5-1 and TRBJ1-2, with 8 bases matching TRBD1. Trimming took 4 bases from V and 8 from J; bases not matched to a gene: 10. The CDR3 extends over 14 amino acids. Looked up from germline, CDR1 is SGHRS and CDR2 is YFSETQ. The chain's CDR3 is CASSPGQGPGGYTF. For the CDR3, the DNA is TGCGCCAGCAGCCCCGGACAGGGCCCGGGGGGCTACACCTTC.

J is TRBJ2-1 and V is TRBV5-1, with a tentative D call TRBD2 (6 bases). Germline V CDR1 and CDR2: SGHRS, YFSETQ. This CDR3 comprises 15 residues. The ends were cut back, 5 bases at V and 10 bases at J, with 22 bases in the middle. The CDR3 DNA sequence: TGCGCCAGCAGTCCAAACCTTGGGGGGATGGGAGAGCAGTTCTTC. Translating gives CASSPNLGGMGEQFF. Variable domain in full (rest from reference TRBV5-1 and TRBJ2-1): KAGVTQTPRYLIKTRGQQVTLSCSPISGHRSVSWYQQTPGQGLQFLFEYFSETQRNKGNFPGRFSGRQFSNSRSEMNVSTLELGDSALYLCASSPNLGGMGEQFFGPGTRLTVL.

This chain joins TRBV7-9 and TRBJ1-5, with D maybe TRBD1 (6 bases). CDR1 is SEHNR and CDR2 is FQNEAQ in the germline V gene (reference sequence). V lost 5 bases and J 0 bases, leaving 11 bases between the germline ends. CDR3 length: 15 amino acids. CDR3 amino acids: CASSPQGGSNQPQHF. In DNA form, the CDR3 reads TGTGCCAGCAGCCCACAGGGTGGTAGCAATCAGCCCCAGCATTTT.

The chain is built from TRBV5-4 and TRBJ1-2; D unresolved. Trimming left V 0 bases short and J 1 base short, with 7 bases between. Germline-derived CDR1 and CDR2 are SGHNT and YYREEE (reference sequence). The CDR3 has 14 residues. The CDR3 coding sequence is TGTGCCAGCAGCTTGGTCGGATATAACTATGGCTACACCTTC. Its protein is CASSLVGYNYGYTF.

This chain uses TRBV30 with TRBJ2-7; 8 bases align to TRBD1. The CDR3 consists of 12 residues. V dropped 4 bases and J dropped 5; count of bases not matched to a gene: 4. CDR1 and CDR2 (germline): GTSNPN, SVGIG (reference sequence). CDR3 sequence (DNA): TGTGCCTGGACAGGGGGCCCCCACGAGCAGTACTTC. Translating it yields CAWTGGPHEQYF.

The chain links TRBV11-2 to TRBJ1-1; D gene ambiguous. The CDR3 runs to 12 residues. The V and J ends lost 5 bases and 5 bases respectively, with 9 bases between them. CDR1 is SGHAT and CDR2 is FQNNGV in the germline V gene. The DNA of the CDR3 is TGTGCCAGCAGCCCCGACTGGACTGAAGCTTTCTTT. This gives the protein CASSPDWTEAFF.

This sequence joins TRBV4-1 and TRBJ2-3; no definite D call. Germline V gene sequence: CDR1 MGHRA, CDR2 YSYEKL. Trimming took off 0 bases at V and 6 bases at J, with 10 bases between the two ends. The CDR3 length is 14 residues. The CDR3 loop reads CASSQEYRTDTQYF. In nucleotides, the CDR3 is TGCGCCAGCAGCCAAGAGTACCGGACCGATACGCAGTATTTT.

The J gene is TRBJ2-5, the V gene TRBV5-6, with unresolved D. This CDR3 contains 12 residues. Germline V gene lookup returns CDR1 SGHDT and CDR2 YYEEEE. V was pared by 2 bases and J by 0 bases, with 2 bases between. The CDR3 loop reads CASSFHQETQYF. In DNA form, the CDR3 reads TGTGCCAGCAGCTTCCACCAAGAGACCCAGTACTTC.

The V call is TRBV6-5, the J call TRBJ2-7, with 7 nucleotides matching TRBD2. The ends lost 6 bases at V and 0 bases at J; junction bases unmatched: 5. Germline V lookup: CDR1 MNHEY, CDR2 SVGAGI. This CDR3 has 14 amino acids. The DNA for the CDR3 is TGTGCCAGCAGACGGGACTACGCCTCCTACGAGCAGTACTTC. Translated: CASRRDYASYEQYF.

CDR3 protein: CASSFEGNYGYTF. The CDR3 nucleotides are TGTGCCAGCAGCTTTGAAGGTAACTATGGCTACACCTTC. The chain combines TRBV5-6 with TRBJ1-2; D is uncertain. The CDR3 sequence is 13 residues long. Germline CDR1 SGHDT, CDR2 YYEEEE. V was cut by 2 bases and J by 1 base, with 6 bases left in between.

V usage is TRBV2 and J usage is TRBJ2-1; possibly TRBD2 for D (7 bases). The CDR3 consists of 17 residues. CDR1 is SNHLY, CDR2 FYNNEI, per germline. V lost 1 base, J lost 9 bases, and 22 bases lay in between. The CDR3 loop reads CASSEVAGARFIGEQFF. CDR3 DNA sequence: TGTGCCAGCAGTGAAGTTGCGGGGGCTAGGTTTATTGGTGAGCAGTTCTTC. Based on the CDR3 plus reference TRBV2 and TRBJ2-1, the full variable domain is EPEVTQTPSHQVTQMGQEVILRCVPISNHLYFYWYRQILGQKVEFLVSFYNNEISEKSEIFDDQFSVERPDGSNFTLKIRSTKLEDSAMYFCASSEVAGARFIGEQFFGPGTRLTVL.

CDR3 DNA sequence: TGTGCCTGGAGTGTAAGTGTTTCTGTCTATGGCTACACCTTC. The encoded protein is CAWSVSVSVYGYTF. V gene TRBV30 combines with J gene TRBJ1-2; no reliable D call. Germline values: CDR1 GTSNPN, CDR2 SVGIG (reference sequence). V lost 0 bases, J lost 4 bases, and 12 bases lay in between. The CDR3 extends over 14 amino acids.

V gene TRBV27 combines with J gene TRBJ1-6; 7 bases map to TRBD1. Germline CDR1 and CDR2: MNHEY and SMNVEV (reference sequence). CDR3 length equals 13 residues. V lost 7 bases, J lost 8 bases, and 5 bases stayed unmatched. The CDR3 bases are TGTGCCAGCAAAAGGGGGCGCGATTCACCCCTCCACTTT. It codes for CASKRGRDSPLHF.

In its sample, this clone was seen once. The CDR3 is CASSLTRSYNEQFF. The CDR3, as DNA: TGTGCCAGCAGCTTAACCCGCTCCTACAATGAGCAGTTCTTC. This chain connects TRBV11-2 to TRBJ2-1; D unresolved. V lost 2 bases to trimming and J lost 0 bases, with 5 bases between them. The germline CDR1 and CDR2 sequences are SGHAT and FQNNGV. This CDR3 is 14 amino acids long.

The V call is TRBV7-3, the J call TRBJ1-1; a possible D gene is TRBD1 (6 bases). CDR1 and CDR2 from the germline V gene are SGHTA and FQGTGA. The CDR3 is 14 residues long. V was pared by 4 bases and J by 2 bases, with 11 bases between. The CDR3 region is CASSSQGTNTEAFF. In DNA form, the CDR3 reads TGTGCCAGCAGCTCACAGGGAACTAACACTGAAGCTTTCTTT.